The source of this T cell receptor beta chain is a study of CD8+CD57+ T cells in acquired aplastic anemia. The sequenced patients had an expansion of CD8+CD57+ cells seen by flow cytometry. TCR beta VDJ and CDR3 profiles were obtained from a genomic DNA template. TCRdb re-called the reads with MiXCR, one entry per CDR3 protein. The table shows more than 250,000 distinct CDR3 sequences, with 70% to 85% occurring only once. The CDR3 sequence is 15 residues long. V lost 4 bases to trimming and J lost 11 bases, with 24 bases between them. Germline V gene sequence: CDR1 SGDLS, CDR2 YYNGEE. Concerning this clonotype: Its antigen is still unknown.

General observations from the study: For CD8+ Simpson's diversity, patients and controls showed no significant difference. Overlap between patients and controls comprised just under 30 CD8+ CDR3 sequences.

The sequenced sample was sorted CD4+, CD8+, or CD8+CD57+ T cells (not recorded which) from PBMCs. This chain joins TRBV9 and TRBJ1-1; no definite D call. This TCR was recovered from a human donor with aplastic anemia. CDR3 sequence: CASSLDRTRNAAAFF. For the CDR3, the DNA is TGTGCCAGCAGCTTAGATCGGACGAGGAACGCTGCGGCTTTCTTT. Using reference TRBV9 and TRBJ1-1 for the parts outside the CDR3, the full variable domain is DSGVTQTPKHLITATGQRVTLRCSPRSGDLSVYWYQQSLDQGLQFLIQYYNGEERAKGNILERFSAQQFPDLHSELNLSSLELGDSALYFCASSLDRTRNAAAFFGQGTRLTVV.